Shown below are 21 T cell receptor beta chains from a single sample sequenced in a study of T-cell reconstitution after alpha-beta-depleted transplantation in children. The library targeted TCRbeta and was prepared with unique molecular identifiers. TCRdb re-analysed the PCR reads in MiXCR, keeping a single row per CDR3 protein. Among 55,000 to 65,000 distinct CDR3 sequences, less than 55% were seen once, and the ten largest hold under 98%. The specimen comprised PBMCs, mostly from graft donor cells, sampled 360 days after TCRalphabeta/CD19-depleted stem cell transplant. The receptors here all came from a male patient aged 10 to 17 who had a stem cell transplant for acute lymphoblastic leukemia, so the T cells may come from the graft donor.

The chain combines TRBV11-2 with TRBJ2-5; D is possibly TRBD1 (6 bases). Germline-derived CDR1 and CDR2 are SGHAT and FQNNGV. CDR3 length equals 14 residues. The V gene lost 3 bases and the J gene lost 2 bases, with 10 bases spanning the gap. The DNA of the CDR3 is TGTGCCAGCAGCTTGAGGGACACTCAAGAGACCCAGTACTTC. It yields the protein CASSLRDTQETQYF. The whole variable domain, filled in from reference TRBV11-2 and TRBJ2-5, reads EAGVAQSPRYKIIEKRQSVAFWCNPISGHATLYWYQQILGQGPKLLIQFQNNGVVDDSQLPKDRFSAERLKGVDSTLKIQPAKLEDSAVYLCASSLRDTQETQYFGPGTRLLVL.

The chain employs TRBV3-1 and TRBJ1-1; a possible D gene is TRBD1 (5 bases). V shed 4 bases and J shed 0 bases, with 9 bases lying between them. CDR1 and CDR2 (germline): LGHDT, YNNKEL (reference sequence). This CDR3 spans 14 amino acids. In nucleotides, the CDR3 is TGTGCCAGCAGCCGAGCAGGGATGAACACTGAAGCTTTCTTT. Its protein is CASSRAGMNTEAFF.

V is TRBV20-1 and J is TRBJ2-7, with TRBD1 as a possible D gene (6 bases). Germline assignment: CDR1 DFQATT and CDR2 SNEGSKA (reference sequence). V lost 6 bases, J lost 6 bases, and 15 bases lay in between. The length of the CDR3 is 12 residues. For the CDR3, the DNA is TGCAGTGCCCCCCTAGGGGGAAGCGAGCAGTACTTC. It translates to CSAPLGGSEQYF.

This clonotype was observed a handful of times. The chain recombines TRBV12-3 or TRBV12-4 with TRBJ2-3, with D perhaps TRBD1 or TRBD2 (5 bases each). The CDR3 is made up of 15 amino acids. V shed 1 base and J shed 0 bases, with 8 bases lying between them. The CDR3 sequence: CASSLGGGSTDTQYF. The CDR3 nucleotides are TGTGCCAGCAGTTTAGGTGGGGGAAGCACAGATACGCAGTATTTT.

This clonotype showed up just a few times. The chain joins TRBV20-1 to TRBJ2-7; unclear D gene. Germline CDR1 and CDR2: DFQATT and SNEGSKA (reference sequence). Trimming took 2 bases from V and 2 from J, leaving 10 bases between them. The CDR3 totals 13 residues. The CDR3 reads CSARRPAAYEQYF. CDR3 in DNA: TGCAGTGCTAGAAGGCCCGCGGCCTACGAGCAGTACTTC.

The genes are TRBV7-9 and TRBJ1-1; 7 nucleotides align to TRBD1. This CDR3 region has 15 residues. Germline V lookup: CDR1 SEHNR, CDR2 FQNEAQ (reference sequence). V lost 1 base and J lost 5; bases outside the gene matches: 7. The CDR3 bases are TGTGCCAGCAGCTTAGGACAGGGAAGTTTGACTGAAGCTTTCTTT. Residues: CASSLGQGSLTEAFF. Drawing the rest from reference TRBV7-9 and TRBJ1-1, the complete variable domain is DTGVSQNPRHKITKRGQNVTFRCDPISEHNRLYWYRQTLGQGPEFLTYFQNEAQLEKSRLLSDRFSAERPKGSFSTLEIQRTEQGDSAMYLCASSLGQGSLTEAFFGQGTRLTVV.

The chain is built from TRBV7-6 and TRBJ1-4; weak D call: TRBD1 (5 bases). Trimming stripped 2 bases from V and 4 bases from J, with 8 bases between. The CDR3 totals 14 residues. The V gene's germline CDR1 is SGHVS and CDR2 FNYEAQ. CDR3 coding DNA: TGTGCCAGCAGCTTAACAGGCTATAATGAAAAACTGTTTTTT. Protein product: CASSLTGYNEKLFF.

The CDR3 is CASSYSGLGDNEQFF. The CDR3 bases are TGTGCCAGCAGTTACTCGGGACTAGGGGACAATGAGCAGTTCTTC. The gene calls are TRBV6-5 and TRBJ2-1; 8 nucleotides align to TRBD2. V lost 0 bases to trimming and J lost 5 bases; unmatched junction nucleotides: 3. From germline, CDR1 is MNHEY and CDR2 SVGAGI. The CDR3 sequence is 15 residues long.

The chain links TRBV10-3 to TRBJ2-1; D ambiguous. The CDR3 totals 16 residues. V was shortened by 8 bases and J by 0 bases, with 17 bases between the two germline ends. Germline lookup yields CDR1 ENHRY and CDR2 SYGVKD. The CDR3 DNA reads TGTGCCATCGGCCCAAAAGTGTTGCACTCCTACAATGAGCAGTTCTTC. Amino acids: CAIGPKVLHSYNEQFF.

The V gene is TRBV20-1, the J gene TRBJ2-1; weak D call: TRBD1 (5 bases). Trimming took 6 bases from V and 8 from J, leaving 17 bases between them. The CDR3 is 13 amino acids. The germline V gene encodes CDR1 DFQATT and CDR2 SNEGSKA (reference sequence). CDR3 coding DNA: TGCAGTGCGCCGGACGTTCTCAGGGATGAGCAGTTCTTC. Amino acid sequence: CSAPDVLRDEQFF.

V usage is TRBV28 and J usage is TRBJ2-1, with TRBD1 matching 8 bases. Looked up from germline, CDR1 is MDHEN and CDR2 is SYDVKM. With V trimmed by 5 bases and J by 2 bases, 11 bases remained unmatched. The CDR3 loop spans 17 amino acids. CDR3 sequence: CASSPTFRDRPYNEQFF. The CDR3 DNA reads as TGTGCCAGCAGTCCAACCTTCCGGGACAGGCCCTACAATGAGCAGTTCTTC. The full variable domain, with the rest looked up from reference TRBV28 and TRBJ2-1, is DVKVTQSSRYLVKRTGEKVFLECVQDMDHENMFWYRQDPGLGLRLIYFSYDVKMKEKGDIPEGYSVSREKKERFSLILESASTNQTSMYLCASSPTFRDRPYNEQFFGPGTRLTVL.

The genes are TRBV10-3 and TRBJ2-2; possibly TRBD2 for D (7 bases). Germline V gene sequence: CDR1 ENHRY, CDR2 SYGVKD. V lost 4 bases, J lost 4 bases, and 19 bases lay in between. The CDR3 contains 17 residues. CDR3 DNA sequence: TGTGCCATCAGTGTACGAGGGGGGGCTCTTGGCACCGGGGAGCTGTTTTTT. It translates to CAISVRGGALGTGELFF.

This chain joins TRBV18 and TRBJ2-5; D is ambiguous. This CDR3 spans 11 amino acids. From germline, CDR1 is KGHSH and CDR2 LQKENI. V gave up 5 bases and J gave up 1 base, with 2 bases separating them. The CDR3 loop is CASSVQETQYF. CDR3 coding DNA: TGTGCCAGCTCAGTCCAAGAGACCCAGTACTTC. The whole variable domain, filled in from reference TRBV18 and TRBJ2-5, reads NAGVMQNPRHLVRRRGQEARLRCSPMKGHSHVYWYRQLPEEGLKFMVYLQKENIIDESGMPKERFSAEFPKEGPSILRIQQVVRGDSAAYFCASSVQETQYFGPGTRLLVL.

The chain carries TRBV4-3 and TRBJ2-7, with 8 bases lining up with TRBD1. Trimming cost V 1 base and J 3 bases; bases outside gene matches: 8. The CDR3 has 16 amino acids. From germline, CDR1 is LGHNA and CDR2 YSLEER. CDR3 bases: TGCGCCAGCAGCCAAGGCGTGGCAGGGGGCTTCTACGAGCAGTACTTC. Protein sequence: CASSQGVAGGFYEQYF.

This clonotype has a handful of counts. This rearrangement joins TRBV25-1 to TRBJ2-1, with D maybe TRBD2 (5 bases). Per the germline V gene, CDR1 is MGHDK and CDR2 is SYGVNS. The CDR3 has 17 residues. The V and J ends lost 5 bases and 4 bases respectively, with 21 bases between them. The CDR3 DNA sequence: TGTGCCAGCAGTAGGAGGTTTGGATTTGGAGTTTACAATGAGCAGTTCTTC. Protein sequence: CASSRRFGFGVYNEQFF.

The V call is TRBV4-1, the J call TRBJ2-7, with a weak D call TRBD2 (6 bases). Germline V gives CDR1 MGHRA, CDR2 YSYEKL. The CDR3 spans 16 residues. The V end lost 0 bases, the J end lost 1 base, and 13 bases lay between the germline ends. CDR3 nucleotides: TGCGCCAGCAGCCAAGATGGTTCAGGGACTTCCTACGAGCAGTACTTC. It specifies CASSQDGSGTSYEQYF.

This clonotype came up a few times. The chain carries TRBV9 and TRBJ2-2; 8 bases are a match to TRBD2. CDR3 length: 17 amino acids. Germline lookup yields CDR1 SGDLS and CDR2 YYNGEE. V gave up 0 bases and J gave up 7 bases; unmatched junction bases: 11. The CDR3 nucleotides are TGTGCCAGCAGCGTAGTAGCAGCGGGAGCAAAGGGCGGGGAGCTGTTTTTT. Translation: CASSVVAAGAKGGELFF.

As regards this clonotype: Here the CDR3 omits its conserved ending phenylalanine or tryptophan, so a read error is the likely source. The chain combines TRBV27 with TRBJ2-3, with TRBD2 as a possible D gene (6 bases). Trimming pared 5 bases from V and 3 bases from J, leaving 12 bases between. The CDR3 length is 14 residues. Germline lookup yields CDR1 MNHEY and CDR2 SMNVEV (reference sequence). CDR3 nucleotide sequence: TGTGCCAGCAGTCAGTCTGGGGGGACAGATACGCAGTATTTG. This codes for CASSQSGGTDTQYL.

The chain recombines TRBV10-1 with TRBJ2-3; TRBD2 matches at 10 bases. The CDR3 totals 17 residues. V trimming: 4 bases; J trimming: 0 bases; junction bases outside the gene matches: 7. The V gene's germline CDR1 is WNHNN and CDR2 SYGVQD (reference sequence). CDR3: CASSAASGSFSTDTQYF. CDR3 in DNA: TGCGCCAGCAGTGCGGCTAGCGGGAGTTTTAGCACAGATACGCAGTATTTT.

This clonotype was detected only a few times. The chain has TRBV29-1 and TRBJ2-3; TRBD2 might be the D (5 bases). V lost 5 bases to trimming and J lost 3 bases, with 9 bases between them. In germline, CDR1 is SQVTM, CDR2 ANQGSEA. The CDR3 runs 12 residues. DNA of the CDR3: TGCAGCGTTCGGGATTCAACAGATACGCAGTATTTT. Translated: CSVRDSTDTQYF.

This chain connects TRBV2 to TRBJ2-1; D is unresolved. Deletions cut 3 bases from V and 3 bases from J, with 9 bases between. The CDR3 has 14 amino acids. From germline, CDR1 is SNHLY and CDR2 FYNNEI. The DNA for the CDR3 is TGTGCCAGCAGTGAGAGGCTCTACTACAATGAGCAGTTCTTC. It is translated as CASSERLYYNEQFF.